One sample yielded the 15 T cell receptor beta chains listed below, sequenced in a study of T cell repertoires in cytomegalovirus infection. TCRdb re-called the reads through MiXCR, storing one row per CDR3 protein. The table includes approximately 290,000 distinct CDR3 sequences, about 25% detected once. The sequenced sample was PBMCs. These receptors all stem from a human donor in good health (CMV status not recorded). Some clones in this sample may be carry-over from other donors' samples.

This clonotype was counted once. A much larger clone lies one base from this, so it may be a read error. The chain uses TRBV7-2 and TRBJ1-1; D is unclear. CDR3 length equals 13 residues. Germline V gene lookup returns CDR1 SGHTA and CDR2 FQGNSA. This CDR3 reads CASSSRAGREALF. The CDR3 DNA sequence: TGTGCCAGCAGCTCAAGGGCAGGACGTGAAGCTTTGTTT.

V gene TRBV7-2 combines with J gene TRBJ1-5, with TRBD1 matching over 9 bases. The V gene's germline CDR1 is SGHTA and CDR2 FQGNSA. This CDR3 comprises 14 residues. With 4 bases clipped from V and 4 bases from J, the junction kept 2 bases outside the gene matches. Here the CDR3 reads CASSWTGDNQPQHF. CDR3 bases: TGTGCCAGCAGCTGGACAGGGGATAATCAGCCCCAGCATTTT.

This clonotype was detected ten times or more. The chain links TRBV6-2 or TRBV6-3 to TRBJ2-5, with TRBD2 identical over 12 bases. The germline gives CDR1 MNHEY, CDR2 SVGEGT. Trimming took 5 bases from V and 5 from J; bases not matched to a gene: 6. This CDR3 contains 15 residues. CDR3 nucleotides: TGTGCCAGCAGTCCTGGACTAGCGGGAACGGAGACCCAGTACTTC. This gives the protein CASSPGLAGTETQYF.

This rearrangement joins TRBV19 to TRBJ1-5; 10 bases are shared with TRBD1. Per the germline V gene, CDR1 is LNHDA and CDR2 is SQIVND (reference sequence). V shed 7 bases, J shed 2 bases, and the junction held 8 bases outside the gene matches. The CDR3 length is 16 residues. This CDR3 reads CASNDRGLFGNQPQHF. The CDR3 DNA sequence: TGTGCCAGTAATGACAGGGGGCTTTTTGGCAATCAGCCCCAGCATTTT.

Ten or more counts support this clonotype. This chain joins TRBV7-8 and TRBJ1-1, with D maybe TRBD1 (6 bases). The CDR3 covers 18 residues. Per the germline V gene, CDR1 is SGHVS and CDR2 is FQNEAQ. Trimming took 5 bases from V and 4 from J, leaving 26 bases between them. CDR3 bases: TGTGCCAGCAGCCTAAAGGTAGACAGGAGGAGTTTGAGCACTGAAGCTTTCTTT. Protein: CASSLKVDRRSLSTEAFF.

This clonotype was seen many times. This chain joins TRBV6-1 and TRBJ2-7, with 7 nucleotides matching TRBD1. Per germline, CDR1 MNHNS and CDR2 SASEGT. CDR3 length equals 17 residues. With V trimmed by 6 bases and J by 4 bases, 18 bases remained unmatched. The CDR3: CASRKYAGAGTEYEQYF. The CDR3 DNA is TGTGCCAGCAGAAAATACGCAGGGGCCGGGACAGAGTACGAGCAGTACTTC.

V gene TRBV29-1 combines with J gene TRBJ2-7; tentative D call: TRBD1 (7 bases). This CDR3 is 13 amino acids long. V lost 7 bases to trimming and J lost 1 base, with 14 bases between them. Per the germline V gene, CDR1 is SQVTM and CDR2 is ANQGSEA. The CDR3 bases are TGCAGCGCCCTCAGGGGGGAGTCCTACGAGCAGTACTTC. Amino acids: CSALRGESYEQYF.

This clonotype has at least ten counts. The rearrangement uses TRBV7-6 and TRBJ2-7; 10 bases fit TRBD2. After removal of 3 bases from V and 1 base from J, the junction contained 3 bases not matched to a gene. Per the germline V gene, CDR1 is SGHVS and CDR2 is FNYEAQ. CDR3 length: 15 amino acids. CDR3 in amino acids: CASSFRTSGSYEQYF. In DNA form, the CDR3 reads TGTGCCAGCAGCTTCAGGACTAGCGGATCCTACGAGCAGTACTTC.

The chain combines TRBV5-4 with TRBJ2-2, with 12 bases matching TRBD2. The V gene's germline CDR1 is SGHNT and CDR2 YYREEE (reference sequence). V lost 4 bases, J lost 0 bases, and 1 base stayed unmatched. CDR3 length: 16 amino acids. The CDR3 nucleotides read TGTGCCAGCAGCACTAGCGGGGGGCCGAACACCGGGGAGCTGTTTTTT. Its protein product is CASSTSGGPNTGELFF.

The chain links TRBV2 to TRBJ2-5, with 8 nucleotides matching TRBD2. V shed 2 bases, J shed 7 bases, and the junction held 9 bases outside the gene matches. This CDR3 is built from 15 residues. Germline values: CDR1 SNHLY, CDR2 FYNNEI. The CDR3 reads CASSESGGAGGTQYF. The CDR3 region has the DNA TGTGCCAGCAGTGAAAGCGGGGGCGCGGGTGGGACCCAGTACTTC.

This clonotype showed up many times. The V and J genes are TRBV7-2 and TRBJ2-1; D is perhaps TRBD1 or TRBD2 (7 bases each). Germline V gives CDR1 SGHTA, CDR2 FQGNSA. The length of the CDR3 is 17 residues. V dropped 0 bases and J dropped 4 bases, with 16 bases sitting between them. The CDR3 region is CASSLAKAGGGYNEQFF. DNA for the CDR3: TGTGCCAGCAGCTTAGCTAAGGCAGGGGGGGGATACAATGAGCAGTTCTTC.

This chain links TRBV12-3 or TRBV12-4 with TRBJ2-7, with TRBD1 matching 7 bases. The trim removed 2 bases at V and 5 bases at J, leaving 6 bases unmatched. The CDR3 is 14 amino acids. The CDR3 is CASSLRGLFHEQYF. Written as DNA, the CDR3 is TGTGCCAGCAGTTTAAGGGGGCTTTTCCACGAGCAGTACTTC.

This clonotype showed up just a few times. The rearrangement uses TRBV5-4 and TRBJ1-4; TRBD1 agrees at 7 bases. The CDR3 contains 14 residues. The germline V gene encodes CDR1 SGHNT and CDR2 YYREEE (reference sequence). Trimming cost V 4 bases and J 8 bases; bases outside gene matches: 8. The CDR3 sequence: CASSPQGRNEKLFF. DNA of the CDR3: TGTGCCAGCAGCCCACAGGGGAGGAACGAAAAACTGTTTTTT. The full variable domain, rest sourced from reference TRBV5-4 and TRBJ1-4, is ETGVTQSPTHLIKTRGQQVTLRCSSQSGHNTVSWYQQALGQGPQFIFQYYREEENGRGNFPPRFSGLQFPNYSSELNVNALELDDSALYLCASSPQGRNEKLFFGSGTQLSVL.

This clonotype has more than one count but fewer than ten. The chain is built from TRBV7-2 and TRBJ2-1; weak D call: TRBD1 (6 bases). From germline, CDR1 is SGHTA and CDR2 FQGNSA. Trimming shortened V by 0 bases and J by 7 bases, and 10 bases separated the two germline ends. This CDR3 is built from 14 residues. CDR3 sequence reads: CASSLAGTTNEQFF. CDR3 coding DNA: TGTGCCAGCAGCTTAGCCGGGACAACAAATGAGCAGTTCTTC. The entire variable domain, with the rest obtained from reference TRBV7-2 and TRBJ2-1, is as follows: GAGVSQSPSNKVTEKGKDVELRCDPISGHTALYWYRQSLGQGLEFLIYFQGNSAPDKSGLPSDRFSAERTGGSVSTLTIQRTQQEDSAVYLCASSLAGTTNEQFFGPGTRLTVL.

This clonotype was observed a handful of times. The chain has TRBV6-2 or TRBV6-3 and TRBJ1-1; 10 nucleotides agree with TRBD1. Germline CDR1 MNHEY, CDR2 SVGEGT. Losses at the gene ends were 6 bases for V and 6 bases for J; bases not matched to a gene: 1. This CDR3 has 12 amino acids. CDR3 sequence: CASRGTGAEAFF. CDR3 in DNA: TGTGCCAGCAGGGGGACAGGGGCTGAAGCTTTCTTT.